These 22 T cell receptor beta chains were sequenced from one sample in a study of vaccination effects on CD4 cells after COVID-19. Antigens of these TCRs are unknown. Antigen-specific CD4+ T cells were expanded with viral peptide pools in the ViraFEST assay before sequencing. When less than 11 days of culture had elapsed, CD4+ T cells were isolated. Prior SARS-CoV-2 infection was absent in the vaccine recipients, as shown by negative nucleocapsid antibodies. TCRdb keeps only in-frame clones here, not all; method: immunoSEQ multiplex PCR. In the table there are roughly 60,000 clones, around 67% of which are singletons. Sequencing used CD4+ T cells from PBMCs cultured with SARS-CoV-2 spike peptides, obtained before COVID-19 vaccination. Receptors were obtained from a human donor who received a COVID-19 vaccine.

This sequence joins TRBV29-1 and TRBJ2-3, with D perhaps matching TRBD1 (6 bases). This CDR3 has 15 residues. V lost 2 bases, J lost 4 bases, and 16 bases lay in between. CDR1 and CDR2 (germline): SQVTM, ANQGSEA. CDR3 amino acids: CSVESGQGWADTQYF. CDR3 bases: TGCAGCGTTGAATCTGGTCAGGGGTGGGCAGATACGCAGTATTTT.

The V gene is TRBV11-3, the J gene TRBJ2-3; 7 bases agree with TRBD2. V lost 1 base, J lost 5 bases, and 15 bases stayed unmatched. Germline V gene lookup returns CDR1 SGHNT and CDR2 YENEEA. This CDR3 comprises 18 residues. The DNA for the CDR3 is TGTGCCAGCAGCTTAGGAGCTATGGGCGGGAGAGGACTAGATACGCAGTATTTT. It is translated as CASSLGAMGGRGLDTQYF.

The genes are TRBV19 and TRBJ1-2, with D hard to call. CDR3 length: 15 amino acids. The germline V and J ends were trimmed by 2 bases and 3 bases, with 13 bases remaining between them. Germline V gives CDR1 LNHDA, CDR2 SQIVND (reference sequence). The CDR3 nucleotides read TGTGCCAGTAGTATACATACAAGGAGAGACTATGGCTACACCTTC. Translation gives CASSIHTRRDYGYTF.

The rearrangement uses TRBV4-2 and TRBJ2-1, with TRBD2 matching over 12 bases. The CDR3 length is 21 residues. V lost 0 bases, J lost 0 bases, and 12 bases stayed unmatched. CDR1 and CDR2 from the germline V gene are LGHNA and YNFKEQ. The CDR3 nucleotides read TGTGCCAGCAGCCAAGACCCCACACTAGCGGGGGGCTTAAGCTCCTACAATGAGCAGTTCTTC. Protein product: CASSQDPTLAGGLSSYNEQFF.

The DNA for the CDR3 is TGTGCCAGCAGCCCCCGGTTCCTCTCCAGGGGAAACACTGAAGCTTTCTTT. Translation gives CASSPRFLSRGNTEAFF. This chain joins TRBV5-4 and TRBJ1-1; maybe TRBD1 (6 bases). There are 17 residues in the CDR3. The germline V gene encodes CDR1 SGHNT and CDR2 YYREEE (reference sequence). Trimming left V 4 bases short and J 2 bases short, with 21 bases between.

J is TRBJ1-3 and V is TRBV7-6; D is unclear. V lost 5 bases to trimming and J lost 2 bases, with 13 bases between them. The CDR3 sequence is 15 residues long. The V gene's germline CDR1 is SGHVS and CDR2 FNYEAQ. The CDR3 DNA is TGTGCCAGCAGCCTTGAAGCCGAGACTGGAAACACCATATATTTT. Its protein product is CASSLEAETGNTIYF.

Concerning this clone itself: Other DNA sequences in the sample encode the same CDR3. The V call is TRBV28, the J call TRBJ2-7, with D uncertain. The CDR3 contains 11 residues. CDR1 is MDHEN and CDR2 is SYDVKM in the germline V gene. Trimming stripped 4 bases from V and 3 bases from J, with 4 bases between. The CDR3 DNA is TGTGCCAGCAGTTCATACTACGAGCAGTACTTC. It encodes CASSSYYEQYF.

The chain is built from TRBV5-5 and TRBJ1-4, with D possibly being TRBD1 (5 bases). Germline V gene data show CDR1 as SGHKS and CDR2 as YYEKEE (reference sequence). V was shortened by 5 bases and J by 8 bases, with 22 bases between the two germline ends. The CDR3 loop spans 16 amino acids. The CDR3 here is CASSSTLRGEAEKLFF. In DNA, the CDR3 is TGTGCCAGCAGTTCCACTCTGAGGGGCGAGGCGGAAAAACTGTTTTTT.

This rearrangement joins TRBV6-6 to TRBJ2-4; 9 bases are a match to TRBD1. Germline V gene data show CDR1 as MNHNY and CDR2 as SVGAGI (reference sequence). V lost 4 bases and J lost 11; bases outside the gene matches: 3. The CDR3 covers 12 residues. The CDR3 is CASSSGQGFQYF. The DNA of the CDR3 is TGTGCCAGCAGTTCCGGACAGGGGTTTCAGTACTTC.

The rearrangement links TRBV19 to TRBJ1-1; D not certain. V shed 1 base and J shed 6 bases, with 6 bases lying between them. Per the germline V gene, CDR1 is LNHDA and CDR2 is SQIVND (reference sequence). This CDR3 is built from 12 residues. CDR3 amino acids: CASSIGESEAFF. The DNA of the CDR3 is TGTGCCAGTAGTATAGGGGAATCTGAAGCTTTCTTT. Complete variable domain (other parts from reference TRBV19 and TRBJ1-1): DGGITQSPKYLFRKEGQNVTLSCEQNLNHDAMYWYRQDPGQGLRLIYYSQIVNDFQKGDIAEGYSVSREKKESFPLTVTSAQKNPTAFYLCASSIGESEAFFGQGTRLTVV.

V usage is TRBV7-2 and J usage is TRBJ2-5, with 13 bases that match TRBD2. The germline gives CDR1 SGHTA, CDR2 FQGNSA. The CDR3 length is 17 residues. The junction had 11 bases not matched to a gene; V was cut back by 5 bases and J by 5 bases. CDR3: CASSPVGTSGGEETQYF. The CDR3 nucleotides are TGTGCCAGCAGCCCTGTGGGTACTAGCGGGGGGGAGGAGACCCAGTACTTC.

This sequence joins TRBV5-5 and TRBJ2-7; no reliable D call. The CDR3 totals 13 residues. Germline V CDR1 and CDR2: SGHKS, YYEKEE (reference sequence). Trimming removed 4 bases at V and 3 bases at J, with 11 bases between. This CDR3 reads CASSTGPRYEQYF. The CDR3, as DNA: TGTGCCAGCAGCACCGGACCCCGCTACGAGCAGTACTTC.

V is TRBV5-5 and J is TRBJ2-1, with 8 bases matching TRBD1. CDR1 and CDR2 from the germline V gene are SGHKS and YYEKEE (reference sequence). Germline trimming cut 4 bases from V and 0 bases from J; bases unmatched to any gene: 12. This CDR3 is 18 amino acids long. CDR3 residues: CASSTPPGQAPSYNEQFF. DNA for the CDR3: TGTGCCAGCAGCACCCCGCCGGGACAGGCACCCTCCTACAATGAGCAGTTCTTC.

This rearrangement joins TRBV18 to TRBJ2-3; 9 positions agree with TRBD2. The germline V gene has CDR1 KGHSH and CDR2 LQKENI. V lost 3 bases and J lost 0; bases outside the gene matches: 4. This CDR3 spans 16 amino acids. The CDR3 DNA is TGTGCCAGCTCACCCCTAGCGGGAACTAGCACAGATACGCAGTATTTT. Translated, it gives CASSPLAGTSTDTQYF.

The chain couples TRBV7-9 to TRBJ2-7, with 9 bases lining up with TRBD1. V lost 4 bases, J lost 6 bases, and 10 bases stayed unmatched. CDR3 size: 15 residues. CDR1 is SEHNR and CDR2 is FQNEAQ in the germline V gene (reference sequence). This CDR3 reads CASSSLQGAKGEQYF. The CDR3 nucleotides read TGTGCCAGCAGCTCTCTACAGGGGGCAAAGGGCGAGCAGTACTTC.

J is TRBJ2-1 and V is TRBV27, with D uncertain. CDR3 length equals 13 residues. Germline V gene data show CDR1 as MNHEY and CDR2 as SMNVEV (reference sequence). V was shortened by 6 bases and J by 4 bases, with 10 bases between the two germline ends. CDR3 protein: CASRSTSYNEQFF. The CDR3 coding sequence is TGTGCCAGCAGGTCGACCAGTTACAATGAGCAGTTCTTC.

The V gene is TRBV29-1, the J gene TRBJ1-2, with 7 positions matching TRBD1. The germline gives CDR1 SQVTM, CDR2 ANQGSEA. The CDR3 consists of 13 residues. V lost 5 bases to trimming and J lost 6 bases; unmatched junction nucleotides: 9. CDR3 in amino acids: CSVTPADRDGYTF. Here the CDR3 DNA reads TGCAGCGTTACTCCCGCTGACAGGGATGGCTACACCTTC. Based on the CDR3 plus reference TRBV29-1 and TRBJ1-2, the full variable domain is SAVISQKPSRDICQRGTSLTIQCQVDSQVTMMFWYRQQPGQSLTLIATANQGSEATYESGFVIDKFPISRPNLTFSTLTVSNMSPEDSSIYLCSVTPADRDGYTFGSGTRLTVV.

CDR3 protein: CASSSTPLETQYF. The DNA of the CDR3 is TGTGCCAGCAGCTCGACACCCTTGGAGACCCAGTACTTC. V is TRBV5-4 and J is TRBJ2-5; no clear D gene. The V end was cut by 3 bases, the J end by 5 bases, with 11 bases between. Germline values: CDR1 SGHNT, CDR2 YYREEE (reference sequence). The CDR3 is made up of 13 amino acids.

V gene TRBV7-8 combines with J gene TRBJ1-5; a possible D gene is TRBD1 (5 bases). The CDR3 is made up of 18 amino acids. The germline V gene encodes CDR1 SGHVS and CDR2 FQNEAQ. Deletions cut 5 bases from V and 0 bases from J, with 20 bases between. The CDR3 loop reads CASSSSGTVAISNQPQHF. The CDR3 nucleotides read TGTGCCAGCAGCAGTTCGGGGACGGTTGCTATTAGCAATCAGCCCCAGCATTTT.

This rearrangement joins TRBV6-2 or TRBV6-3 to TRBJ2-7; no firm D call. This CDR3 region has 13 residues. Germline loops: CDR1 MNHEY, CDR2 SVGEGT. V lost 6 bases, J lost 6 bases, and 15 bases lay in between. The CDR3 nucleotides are TGTGCCAGCAGCCTCCTTCCACGGGCCGAGCAGTACTTC. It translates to CASSLLPRAEQYF.

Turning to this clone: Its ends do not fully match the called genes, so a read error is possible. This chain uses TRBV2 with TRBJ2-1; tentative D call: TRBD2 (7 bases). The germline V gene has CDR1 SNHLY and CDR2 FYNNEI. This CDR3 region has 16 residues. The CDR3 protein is CASSKARGGWYNEQFF. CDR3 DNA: TGTGCCAGCAGTAAAGCGAGGGGGGGGTGGTACAATGAGCAGTTCTTC.

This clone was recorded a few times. CDR3 bases: TGTGCCAGCAGTTACGGCCGCGGGAGGGGCTCCTACGAGCAGTACTTC. This encodes CASSYGRGRGSYEQYF. The V gene is TRBV6-5, the J gene TRBJ2-7, with 9 bases aligning to TRBD2. The CDR3 is 16 residues long. CDR1 MNHEY and CDR2 SVGAGI come from the germline V gene. The V gene end was trimmed by 2 bases and the J gene end by 0 bases; junction bases not matched to a gene: 5.